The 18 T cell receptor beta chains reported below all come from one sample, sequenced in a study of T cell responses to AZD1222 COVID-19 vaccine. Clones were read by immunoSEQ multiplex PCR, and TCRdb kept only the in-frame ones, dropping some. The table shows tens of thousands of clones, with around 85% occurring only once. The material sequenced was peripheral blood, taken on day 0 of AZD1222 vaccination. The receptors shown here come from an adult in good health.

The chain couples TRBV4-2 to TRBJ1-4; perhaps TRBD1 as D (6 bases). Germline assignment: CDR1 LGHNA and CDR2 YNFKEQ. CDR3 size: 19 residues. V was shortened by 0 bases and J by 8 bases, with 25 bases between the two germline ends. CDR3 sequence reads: CASSQDSGRFGQYDEKLFF. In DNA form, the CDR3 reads TGTGCCAGCAGCCAAGATTCGGGGCGTTTTGGACAGTATGACGAAAAACTGTTTTTT.

CDR3 amino acids: CASSSTRGGLKNIQYF. The DNA of the CDR3 is TGTGCCAGCAGCTCGACCCGGGGAGGTTTGAAAAACATTCAGTACTTC. The V and J genes are TRBV11-1 and TRBJ2-4; TRBD2 might be the D (6 bases). Germline lookup yields CDR1 SGHAT and CDR2 FQDESV (reference sequence). V shed 4 bases and J shed 4 bases, with 17 bases lying between them. The CDR3 has 16 amino acids.

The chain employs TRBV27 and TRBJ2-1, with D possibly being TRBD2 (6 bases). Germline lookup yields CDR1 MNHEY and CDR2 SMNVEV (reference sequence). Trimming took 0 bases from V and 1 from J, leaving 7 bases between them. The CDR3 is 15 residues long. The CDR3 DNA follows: TGTGCCAGCAGTTTATCGCGGGGATCCTACAATGAGCAGTTCTTC. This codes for CASSLSRGSYNEQFF.

CDR3: CASSIADRDGYTF. As DNA, the CDR3 is TGTGCCAGTAGTATAGCGGACAGGGATGGCTACACCTTC. This chain joins TRBV19 and TRBJ1-2; 8 bases agree with TRBD1. Unmatched junction bases numbered 1, after V lost 1 base and J lost 6 bases. The CDR3 runs to 13 residues. Germline V gene lookup returns CDR1 LNHDA and CDR2 SQIVND (reference sequence).

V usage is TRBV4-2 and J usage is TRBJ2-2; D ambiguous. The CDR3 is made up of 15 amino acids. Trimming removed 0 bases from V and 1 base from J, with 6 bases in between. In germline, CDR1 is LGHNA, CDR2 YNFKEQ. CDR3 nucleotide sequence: TGTGCCAGCAGCCAAGAGGCCCGGAACACCGGGGAGCTGTTTTTT. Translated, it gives CASSQEARNTGELFF.

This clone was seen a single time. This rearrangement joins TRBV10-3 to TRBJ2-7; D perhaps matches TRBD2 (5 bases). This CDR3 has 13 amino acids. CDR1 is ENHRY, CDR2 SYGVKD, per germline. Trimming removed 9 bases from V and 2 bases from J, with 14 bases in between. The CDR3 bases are TGTGCCATAACCTCGGGGTCTACCTACGAGCAGTACTTC. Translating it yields CAITSGSTYEQYF.

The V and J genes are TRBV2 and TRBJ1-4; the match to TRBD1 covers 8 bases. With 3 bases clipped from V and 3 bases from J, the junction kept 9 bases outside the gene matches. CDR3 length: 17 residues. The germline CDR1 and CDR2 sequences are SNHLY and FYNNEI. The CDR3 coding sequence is TGTGCCAGCAGTGAGCGCGGCAGGGGGCTGGCTAATGAAAAACTGTTTTTT. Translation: CASSERGRGLANEKLFF. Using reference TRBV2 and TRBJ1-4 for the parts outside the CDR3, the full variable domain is EPEVTQTPSHQVTQMGQEVILRCVPISNHLYFYWYRQILGQKVEFLVSFYNNEISEKSEIFDDQFSVERPDGSNFTLKIRSTKLEDSAMYFCASSERGRGLANEKLFFGSGTQLSVL.

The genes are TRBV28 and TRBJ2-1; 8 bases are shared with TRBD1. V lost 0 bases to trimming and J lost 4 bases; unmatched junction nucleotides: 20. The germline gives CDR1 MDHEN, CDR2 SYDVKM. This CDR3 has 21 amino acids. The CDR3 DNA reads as TGTGCCAGCAGTTTATGGCCCTGGACCAACCCCCGACAGGGGTCGTACAATGAGCAGTTCTTC. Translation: CASSLWPWTNPRQGSYNEQFF.

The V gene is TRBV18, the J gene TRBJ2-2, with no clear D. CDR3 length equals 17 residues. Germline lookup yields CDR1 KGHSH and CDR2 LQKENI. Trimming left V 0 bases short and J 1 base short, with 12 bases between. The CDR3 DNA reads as TGTGCCAGCTCACCACCAGGGCGTCTACTGAACACCGGGGAGCTGTTTTTT. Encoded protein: CASSPPGRLLNTGELFF.

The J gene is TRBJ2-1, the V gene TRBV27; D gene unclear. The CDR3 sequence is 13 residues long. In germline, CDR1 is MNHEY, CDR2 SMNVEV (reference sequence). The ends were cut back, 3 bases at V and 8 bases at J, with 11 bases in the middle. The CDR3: CASSFTYRDEQFF. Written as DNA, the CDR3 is TGTGCCAGCAGTTTCACCTACCGAGATGAGCAGTTCTTC.

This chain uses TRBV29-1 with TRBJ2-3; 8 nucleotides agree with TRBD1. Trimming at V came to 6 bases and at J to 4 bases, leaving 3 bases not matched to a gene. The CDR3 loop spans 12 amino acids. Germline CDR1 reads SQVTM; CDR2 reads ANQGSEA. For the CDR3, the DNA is TGCAGCGTAGACAGGGGACCAGATACGCAGTATTTT. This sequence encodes CSVDRGPDTQYF.

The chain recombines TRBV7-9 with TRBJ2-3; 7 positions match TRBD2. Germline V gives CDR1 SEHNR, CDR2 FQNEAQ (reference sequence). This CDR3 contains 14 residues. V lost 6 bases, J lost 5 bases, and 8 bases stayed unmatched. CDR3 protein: CASSRLAGVDTQYF. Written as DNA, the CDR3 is TGTGCCAGCAGTCGCCTGGCGGGAGTAGATACGCAGTATTTT.

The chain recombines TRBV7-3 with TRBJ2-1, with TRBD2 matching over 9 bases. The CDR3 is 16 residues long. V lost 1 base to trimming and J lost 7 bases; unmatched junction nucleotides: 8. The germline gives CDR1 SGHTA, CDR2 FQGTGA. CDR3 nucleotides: TGTGCCAGCAGCTTAAACGGCGGGAGGGCAGGAAATGAGCAGTTCTTC. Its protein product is CASSLNGGRAGNEQFF.

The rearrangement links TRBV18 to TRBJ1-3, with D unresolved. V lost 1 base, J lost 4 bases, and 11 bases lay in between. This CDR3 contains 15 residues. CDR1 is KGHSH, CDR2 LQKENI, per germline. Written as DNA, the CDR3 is TGTGCCAGCTCACCACGGTCCATGCTCGGAAACACCATATATTTT. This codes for CASSPRSMLGNTIYF.

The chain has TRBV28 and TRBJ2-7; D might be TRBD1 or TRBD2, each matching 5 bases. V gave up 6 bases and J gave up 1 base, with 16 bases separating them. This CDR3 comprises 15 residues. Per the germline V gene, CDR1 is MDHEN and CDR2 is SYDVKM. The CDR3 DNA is TGTGCCAGCAGGGTATGGGGGAAGGATTCCTACGAGCAGTACTTC. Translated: CASRVWGKDSYEQYF.

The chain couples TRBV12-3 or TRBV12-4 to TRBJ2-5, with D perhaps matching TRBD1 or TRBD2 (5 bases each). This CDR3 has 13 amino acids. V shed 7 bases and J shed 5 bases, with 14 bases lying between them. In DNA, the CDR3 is TGTGCCAGCACCCCTTTGGGGGTGGAGACCCAGTACTTC. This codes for CASTPLGVETQYF.

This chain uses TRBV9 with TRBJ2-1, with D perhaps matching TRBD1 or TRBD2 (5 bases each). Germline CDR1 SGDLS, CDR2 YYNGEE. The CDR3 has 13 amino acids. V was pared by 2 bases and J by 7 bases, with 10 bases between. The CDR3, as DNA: TGTGCCAGCAGCGTCAACTGGGGGAATGAGCAGTTCTTC. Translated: CASSVNWGNEQFF.

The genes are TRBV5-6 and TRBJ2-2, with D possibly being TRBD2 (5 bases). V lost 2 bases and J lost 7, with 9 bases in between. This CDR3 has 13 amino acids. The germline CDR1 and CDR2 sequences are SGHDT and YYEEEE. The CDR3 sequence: CASSFTGIGELFF. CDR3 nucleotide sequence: TGTGCCAGCAGCTTTACGGGGATCGGGGAGCTGTTTTTT.